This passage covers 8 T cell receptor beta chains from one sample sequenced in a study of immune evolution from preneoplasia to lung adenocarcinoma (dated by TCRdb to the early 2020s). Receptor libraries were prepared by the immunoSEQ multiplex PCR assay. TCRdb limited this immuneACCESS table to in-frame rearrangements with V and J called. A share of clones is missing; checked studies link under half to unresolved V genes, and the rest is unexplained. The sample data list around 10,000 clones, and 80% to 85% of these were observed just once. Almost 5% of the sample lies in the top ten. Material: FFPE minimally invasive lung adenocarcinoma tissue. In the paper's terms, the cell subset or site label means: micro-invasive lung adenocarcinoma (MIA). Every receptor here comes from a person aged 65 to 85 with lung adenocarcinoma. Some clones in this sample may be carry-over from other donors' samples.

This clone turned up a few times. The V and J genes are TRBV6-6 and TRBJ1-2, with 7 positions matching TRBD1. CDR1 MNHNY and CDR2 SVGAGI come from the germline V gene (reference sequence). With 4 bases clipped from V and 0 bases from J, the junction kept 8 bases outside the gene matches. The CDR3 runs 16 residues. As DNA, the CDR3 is TGTGCCAGCAGTTCCTTAACAGGGGTAGCTAACTATGGCTACACCTTC. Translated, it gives CASSSLTGVANYGYTF.

The DNA for the CDR3 is TGTGCCAGCAGCTTAGCCGTTACTGAAGCTTTCTTT. Protein: CASSLAVTEAFF. This chain connects TRBV7-9 to TRBJ1-1; D is unclear. CDR1 SEHNR and CDR2 FQNEAQ come from the germline V gene (reference sequence). The V and J ends lost 0 bases and 5 bases respectively, with 4 bases between them. There are 12 residues in the CDR3.

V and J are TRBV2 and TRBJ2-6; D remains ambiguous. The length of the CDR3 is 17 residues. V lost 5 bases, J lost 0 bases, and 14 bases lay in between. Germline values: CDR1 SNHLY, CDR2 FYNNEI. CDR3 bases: TGTGCCAGCAGTTCCGGAGCAGAGAGCTCTGGGGCCAACGTCCTGACTTTC. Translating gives CASSSGAESSGANVLTF.

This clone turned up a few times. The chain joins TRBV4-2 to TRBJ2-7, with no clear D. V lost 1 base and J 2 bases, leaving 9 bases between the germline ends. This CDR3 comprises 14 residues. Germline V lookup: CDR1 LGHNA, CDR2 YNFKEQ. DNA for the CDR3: TGTGCCAGCAGCCAAGTTAGGGCAACCTACGAGCAGTACTTC. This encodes CASSQVRATYEQYF.

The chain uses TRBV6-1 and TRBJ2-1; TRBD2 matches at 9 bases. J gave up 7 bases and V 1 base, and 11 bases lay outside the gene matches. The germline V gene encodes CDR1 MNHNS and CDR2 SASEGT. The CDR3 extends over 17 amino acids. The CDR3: CASSEVNFGGRGNEQFF. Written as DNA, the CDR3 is TGTGCCAGCAGTGAAGTGAATTTTGGCGGGAGGGGGAATGAGCAGTTCTTC.

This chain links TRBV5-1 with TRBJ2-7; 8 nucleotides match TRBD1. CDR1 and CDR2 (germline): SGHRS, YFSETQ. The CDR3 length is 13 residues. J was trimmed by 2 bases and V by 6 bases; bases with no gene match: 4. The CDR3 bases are TGCGCCAGCACAGGACAGGGACCCTACGAGCAGTACTTC. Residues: CASTGQGPYEQYF.

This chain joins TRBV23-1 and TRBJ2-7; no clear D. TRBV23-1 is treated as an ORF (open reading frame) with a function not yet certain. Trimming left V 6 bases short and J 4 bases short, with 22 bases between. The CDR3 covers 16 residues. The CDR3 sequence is CASSLVKSTTQYEQYF. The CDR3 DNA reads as TGCGCCAGCAGCCTTGTTAAGTCTACTACCCAATACGAGCAGTACTTC.

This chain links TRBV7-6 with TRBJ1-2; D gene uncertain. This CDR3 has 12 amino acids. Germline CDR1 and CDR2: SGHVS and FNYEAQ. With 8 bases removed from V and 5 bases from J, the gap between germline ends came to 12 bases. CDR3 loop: CASSRNNYGYTF. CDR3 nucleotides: TGTGCCAGCTCGAGAAATAATTATGGCTACACCTTC.